The T cell receptor (beta chain) described here comes from a study of beta chain features in type 1 diabetes. Across the study: Across all samples, about 100 million sorted cells were examined.

Worth noting for this clone: What it binds is unknown.

Whole-study findings and limits: Cells carrying high TCR expression could end up over-represented when cDNA is sequenced.

Investigators reverse transcribed all isolated RNA, so they sequenced expressed TCRB transcripts. Profiling relied on immunoSEQ multiplex PCR, and the TCRdb table lists in-frame clones only, not all of them. The table has about 350,000 clones, 20% seen once. The TCR originated in a woman under 30 in good health. The specimen was naive CD4+ T cells from blood.

The CDR3 reads CASSWFNGGYTF. For the CDR3, the DNA is TGTGCCAGTAGTTGGTTTAACGGGGGCTACACCTTC. The V and J genes are TRBV19 and TRBJ1-2; D remains unclear. The CDR3 consists of 12 residues. Trimming cost V 5 bases and J 8 bases, with 12 bases left between them. Germline V gives CDR1 LNHDA, CDR2 SQIVND (reference sequence). Complete variable domain (other parts from reference TRBV19 and TRBJ1-2): DGGITQSPKYLFRKEGQNVTLSCEQNLNHDAMYWYRQDPGQGLRLIYYSQIVNDFQKGDIAEGYSVSREKKESFPLTVTSAQKNPTAFYLCASSWFNGGYTFGSGTRLTVV.